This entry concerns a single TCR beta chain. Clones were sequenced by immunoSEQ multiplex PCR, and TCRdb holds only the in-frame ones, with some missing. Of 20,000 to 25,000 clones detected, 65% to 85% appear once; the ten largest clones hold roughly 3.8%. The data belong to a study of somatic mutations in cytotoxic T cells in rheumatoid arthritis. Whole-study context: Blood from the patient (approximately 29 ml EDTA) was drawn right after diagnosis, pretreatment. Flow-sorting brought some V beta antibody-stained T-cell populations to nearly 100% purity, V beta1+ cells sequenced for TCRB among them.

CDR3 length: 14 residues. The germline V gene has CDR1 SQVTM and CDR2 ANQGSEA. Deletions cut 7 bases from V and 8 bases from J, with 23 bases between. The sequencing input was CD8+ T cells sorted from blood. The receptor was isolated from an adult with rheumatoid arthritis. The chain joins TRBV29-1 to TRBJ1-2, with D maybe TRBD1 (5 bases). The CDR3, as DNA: TGCAGCGCGGGGCCAATAAGGGCCTGGGGCGGCTACACCTTC. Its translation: CSAGPIRAWGGYTF.